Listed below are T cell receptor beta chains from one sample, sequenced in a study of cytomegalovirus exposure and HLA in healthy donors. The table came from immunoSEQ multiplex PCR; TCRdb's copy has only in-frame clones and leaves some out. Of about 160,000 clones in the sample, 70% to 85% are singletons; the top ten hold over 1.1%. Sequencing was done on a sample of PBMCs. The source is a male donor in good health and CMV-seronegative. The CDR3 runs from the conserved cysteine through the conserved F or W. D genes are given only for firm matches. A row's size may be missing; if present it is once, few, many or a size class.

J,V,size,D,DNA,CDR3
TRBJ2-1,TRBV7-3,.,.,TGTGCCAGCAGCGCGGACTTGAGCTCCTACAATGAGCAGTTCTTC,CASSADLSSYNEQFF
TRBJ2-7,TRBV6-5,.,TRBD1,TGTGCCAGCCACTCCTTAAACAGGGGCTCCGAGCAGTACTTC,CASHSLNRGSEQYF
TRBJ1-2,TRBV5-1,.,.,TGCGCCAGCAGCTTTGATCTTAGCAGCCCCTACACCTTC,CASSFDLSSPYTF
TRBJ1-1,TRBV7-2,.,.,TGTGCCAGCAGCTCGTCCAGGGACACTGAAGCTTTCTTT,CASSSSRDTEAFF
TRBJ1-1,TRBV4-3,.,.,TGCGCCAGCAGCCAGGTGTCAGTTGGTGAAGCTTTCTTT,CASSQVSVGEAFF
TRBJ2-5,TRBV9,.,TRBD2,TGTGCCAGCAGCGTAGGGTTTAGCGGGCAAGAGACCCAGTACTTC,CASSVGFSGQETQYF
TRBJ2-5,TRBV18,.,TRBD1,TGTGCCAGCTCACCACCGGGACAGGGGGCGGAAGAGACCCAGTACTTC,CASSPPGQGAEETQYF
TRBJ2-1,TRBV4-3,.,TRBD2,TGCGCCAGCAGCCAAGGGACTAGCGGGAGTCGGTACAATGAGCAGTTCTTC,CASSQGTSGSRYNEQFF
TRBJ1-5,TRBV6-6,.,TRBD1,TGTGCCAGCACCCTATGGGGGACAGGGGATCAGCCCCAGCATTTT,CASTLWGTGDQPQHF
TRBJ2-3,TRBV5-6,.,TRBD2,TGTGCCAGCAGCTTGCCCAGCGGGAGTTTAAAAGATACGCAGTATTTT,CASSLPSGSLKDTQYF
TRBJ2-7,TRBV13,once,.,TGTGCCAGCAGCTTAGGACGGTTCTCCTACGAGCAGTACTTC,CASSLGRFSYEQYF
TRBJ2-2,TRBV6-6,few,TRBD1,TGTGCCAGCAGTCCGGGACAGGACACCGGGGAGCTGTTTTTT,CASSPGQDTGELFF
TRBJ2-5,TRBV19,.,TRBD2,TGTGCCAGTAGTACCCCAGGTCTGCGGGGGGGGCAAGAGACCCAGTACTTC,CASSTPGLRGGQETQYF
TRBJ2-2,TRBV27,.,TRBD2,TGTGCCAGCAGTTTCTCCCCGGGACTAGCGATGAACACCGGGGAGCTGTTTTTT,CASSFSPGLAMNTGELFF
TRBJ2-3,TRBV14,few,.,TGTGCCAGCAGCCCCGACATGTATACGCAGTATTTT,CASSPDMYTQYF
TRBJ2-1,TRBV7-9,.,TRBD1,TGTGCCAGCAGGTGGACAGGGGATGAGCAGTTCTTC,CASRWTGDEQFF
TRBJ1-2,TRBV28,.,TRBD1,TGTGCCAGCAGGCCTACAGGGGACTATGGCTACACCTTC,CASRPTGDYGYTF
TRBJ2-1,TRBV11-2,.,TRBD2,TGTGCCAGCAGCCCCAGGACTAGTTATGGAGGTGATCCCTACAATGAGCAGTTCTTC,CASSPRTSYGGDPYNEQFF